These 13 T cell receptor beta chains came from one sample sequenced in a study of blood T cell repertoires in COVID-19. The method was immunoSEQ multiplex PCR; TCRdb's version includes in-frame clones alone and lacks a portion of them. The profile covers some 290,000 clones, with roughly 80% appearing a single time and less than 6% taken by the ten largest. Material: peripheral blood. The receptors derive from a man aged 60-69 years who had recovered from COVID-19.

This sequence joins TRBV7-3 and TRBJ1-2; tentatively, D is TRBD1 (6 bases). There are 13 residues in the CDR3. Trimming took 3 bases from V and 4 from J, leaving 9 bases between them. Germline CDR1 reads SGHTA; CDR2 reads FQGTGA. CDR3 loop: CASSFGGAYGYTF. Here the CDR3 DNA reads TGTGCCAGCAGCTTTGGGGGGGCCTATGGCTACACCTTC.

The chain carries TRBV6-5 and TRBJ1-4; 7 positions agree with TRBD1. Per the germline V gene, CDR1 is MNHEY and CDR2 is SVGAGI. The CDR3 is made up of 14 amino acids. V lost 5 bases, J lost 7 bases, and 7 bases stayed unmatched. The CDR3 protein is CASSTQGMGEKLFF. CDR3 coding DNA: TGTGCCAGCAGTACACAGGGGATGGGTGAAAAACTGTTTTTT.

The CDR3 nucleotides are TGTGCCAGCAGCCAAGCAAACGGTCTAGGTAATGAGCAGTTCTTC. As protein: CASSQANGLGNEQFF. The chain has TRBV3-1 (or the pseudogene TRBV3-2) and TRBJ2-1; D is uncertain. The CDR3 consists of 15 residues. Trimming removed 1 base at V and 7 bases at J, with 14 bases between. Germline V gene lookup returns CDR1 LGHDT and CDR2 YNNKEL (reference sequence).

V usage is TRBV5-1 and J usage is TRBJ2-2; TRBD1 might be the D (6 bases). Trimming cost V 5 bases and J 2 bases, with 7 bases left between them. The germline V gene encodes CDR1 SGHRS and CDR2 YFSETQ. CDR3 length: 13 amino acids. The chain's CDR3 is CASRGGNTGELFF. The CDR3 DNA reads as TGCGCCAGCAGAGGGGGAAACACCGGGGAGCTGTTTTTT. Combining the CDR3 with reference TRBV5-1 and TRBJ2-2 gives the whole variable domain KAGVTQTPRYLIKTRGQQVTLSCSPISGHRSVSWYQQTPGQGLQFLFEYFSETQRNKGNFPGRFSGRQFSNSRSEMNVSTLELGDSALYLCASRGGNTGELFFGEGSRLTVL.

This sequence joins TRBV19 and TRBJ1-5; D is uncertain. The CDR3 has 14 residues. In germline, CDR1 is LNHDA, CDR2 SQIVND (reference sequence). V gave up 7 bases and J gave up 3 bases, with 13 bases separating them. As DNA, the CDR3 is TGTGCCAGTAACGTTCGGGGTATCAATCAGCCCCAGCATTTT. It specifies CASNVRGINQPQHF. The full variable domain, its missing parts supplied by reference TRBV19 and TRBJ1-5, is DGGITQSPKYLFRKEGQNVTLSCEQNLNHDAMYWYRQDPGQGLRLIYYSQIVNDFQKGDIAEGYSVSREKKESFPLTVTSAQKNPTAFYLCASNVRGINQPQHFGDGTRLSIL.

The chain joins TRBV5-8 to TRBJ1-5; no definite D call. Germline values: CDR1 SGHTS, CDR2 YDEGEE. This CDR3 is built from 17 residues. The V end lost 2 bases, the J end lost 1 base, and 16 bases lay between the germline ends. For the CDR3, the DNA is TGTGCCAGCAGCTTCGGGTCACTAAGTGGGAGCAATCAGCCCCAGCATTTT. Encoded protein: CASSFGSLSGSNQPQHF.

The chain carries TRBV4-2 and TRBJ2-7; 8 positions match TRBD2. This CDR3 region has 15 residues. The germline gives CDR1 LGHNA, CDR2 YNFKEQ. V trimming: 2 bases; J trimming: 5 bases; junction bases outside the gene matches: 8. CDR3 residues: CASSQSGTRVHEQYF. Written as DNA, the CDR3 is TGTGCCAGCAGCCAATCCGGGACTAGAGTCCACGAGCAGTACTTC.

The rearrangement joins TRBV7-3 to TRBJ2-1; 8 bases fit TRBD2. In germline, CDR1 is SGHTA, CDR2 FQGTGA. The V gene end was trimmed by 3 bases and the J gene end by 5 bases; junction bases not matched to a gene: 6. CDR3 size: 15 residues. The CDR3 DNA reads as TGTGCCAGCAGCTTCGGCGGGGGGCCCAACAATGAGCAGTTCTTC. Translating it yields CASSFGGGPNNEQFF.

The chain uses TRBV5-6 and TRBJ2-6, with D possibly TRBD1 on 5 matching bases. The CDR3 runs 16 residues. Trimming stripped 4 bases from V and 4 bases from J, with 15 bases between. Per the germline V gene, CDR1 is SGHDT and CDR2 is YYEEEE. The CDR3 reads CASSPEGASGANVLTF. In nucleotides, the CDR3 is TGTGCCAGCAGCCCCGAAGGGGCATCCGGGGCCAACGTCCTGACTTTC.

The chain carries TRBV7-6 and TRBJ1-6; 9 nucleotides match TRBD1. Per germline, CDR1 SGHVS and CDR2 FNYEAQ. Germline trimming cut 1 base from V and 9 bases from J; bases unmatched to any gene: 16. This CDR3 comprises 19 residues. CDR3: CASSLGGTGLIRLGSPLHF. CDR3 DNA sequence: TGTGCCAGCAGCTTAGGAGGGACAGGGCTTATAAGGTTAGGTTCACCCCTCCACTTT.

The CDR3 is CATSDPGGAELYTQYF. DNA for the CDR3: TGTGCCACCAGTGATCCGGGGGGGGCCGAGCTGTATACGCAGTATTTT. This chain connects TRBV24-1 to TRBJ2-3; 8 positions match TRBD2. Trimming cost V 3 bases and J 7 bases; bases outside gene matches: 11. CDR1 and CDR2 from the germline V gene are KGHDR and SFDVKD. The CDR3 is made up of 16 amino acids.

V is TRBV24-1 and J is TRBJ1-4, with 7 bases matching TRBD1. V was pared by 7 bases and J by 8 bases, with 15 bases of the junction left unmatched. The CDR3 is 16 amino acids. Germline V gene sequence: CDR1 KGHDR, CDR2 SFDVKD. The CDR3 nucleotides are TGTGCCACCAGGGGGGGATTTTGGGACAGACAGGAAAAACTGTTTTTT. Protein product: CATRGGFWDRQEKLFF.

The rearrangement uses TRBV14 and TRBJ1-2; a possible D gene is TRBD1 (6 bases). Trimming left V 0 bases short and J 1 base short, with 12 bases between. This CDR3 has 16 residues. Per germline, CDR1 SGHDN and CDR2 FVKESK. The CDR3: CASSQDGWDNNYGYTF. CDR3 bases: TGTGCCAGCAGCCAAGATGGGTGGGACAATAACTATGGCTACACCTTC.